The rows below give T cell receptor beta chains drawn from one sample of a study of regulatory T cells in long-lasting Graves disease. Using its own MiXCR run on the multiplex PCR reads, TCRdb lists one record per CDR3 protein. The sample yields about 400,000 distinct CDR3 sequences, about 16% seen once. This specimen was peripheral blood mononuclear cells (PBMCs), taken at new diagnosis, from a patient treated with antithyroid drugs. All receptors derive from a female donor with Graves disease. CDR3s include the opening cysteine and the closing phenylalanine or tryptophan. Each record gives: J gene, clone size, V gene, D gene, CDR3 DNA, CDR3 protein. D genes are given only for firm matches. Some rows have no size entry. The others give once, few or many, or a class for an expanded clone.

>TRBJ2-7|-|TRBV11-2|-
TGTGCCAGCAGCTTAGATTACGGGGGAGCCTACGAGCAGTACTTC
CASSLDYGGAYEQYF
>TRBJ2-1|-|TRBV30|TRBD1
TGTGCCTGTACAGGGGACAGGGGAACTGAGCAGTTCTTC
CACTGDRGTEQFF
>TRBJ2-7|-|TRBV20-1|-
TGCAGTGCTAGGAAGGGGACCCCCACGGCATACTCCTCCTACGAGCAGTACTTC
CSARKGTPTAYSSYEQYF
>TRBJ1-4|-|TRBV15|-
TGTGCCACCAGCAGAAGGCGGGGGGAAAAACTGTTTTTT
CATSRRRGEKLFF
>TRBJ2-7|many|TRBV6-1|-
TGTGCCAGCAGTAACGCCTACGAGCAGTACTTC
CASSNAYEQYF
>TRBJ2-2|-|TRBV12-3/TRBV12-4|TRBD2
TGTGCCAGCAGTCTATTAGCGGGGGGGAAGAACACCGGGGAGCTGTTTTTT
CASSLLAGGKNTGELFF
>TRBJ2-1|-|TRBV7-2|-
TGTGCCAGCAGCTTAGCCGGGATCATGAATGAGCAGTTCTTC
CASSLAGIMNEQFF
>TRBJ1-2|-|TRBV19|-
TGTGCCAGTAGTCGCTCTGGGCTCTATGGCTACACCTTC
CASSRSGLYGYTF
>TRBJ2-3|few|TRBV18|-
TGTGCCAGCTCACGGGCGGTCCACACAGATACGCAGTATTTT
CASSRAVHTDTQYF
>TRBJ2-2|many|TRBV2|TRBD1
TGTGCCAGCAGTGGACAGGGGGCGGTGCGTTACACCGGGGAGCTGTTTTTT
CASSGQGAVRYTGELFF
>TRBJ2-1|-|TRBV4-3|TRBD1
TGCGCCAGCAGCCGTAGCGTGAGGGACAGCCTTTACAATGAGCAGTTCTTC
CASSRSVRDSLYNEQFF
>TRBJ2-5|-|TRBV7-2|TRBD1
TGTGCCAGCAGCTTTGGACAGGGTATTGGAGAGACCCAGTACTTC
CASSFGQGIGETQYF
>TRBJ2-1|many|TRBV2|-
TGTGCCAGCAGTGACCTTTCTAGATACAATGAGCAGTTCTTC
CASSDLSRYNEQFF
>TRBJ2-6|many|TRBV20-1|TRBD2
TGCAGTGCTAGGCGGGGGGGGCGATATTTTCCCTCTGGGGCCAACGTCCTGACTTTC
CSARRGGRYFPSGANVLTF
>TRBJ1-2|many|TRBV27|-
TGTGCCAGCAGTCTTGCGGGGACCGCCAACTATGGCTACACCTTC
CASSLAGTANYGYTF
>TRBJ2-2|many|TRBV30|-
TGTGCCGGAAGAGGTAGTACTAACACCGGGGAGCTGTTTTTT
CAGRGSTNTGELFF
>TRBJ2-1|many|TRBV28|-
TGTGCCAGCAGTTTGGCCAGCAGGACGTACAATGAGCAGTTCTTC
CASSLASRTYNEQFF
>TRBJ2-7|-|TRBV7-3|-
TGTGCCAGCAGCTTGGGGTTCCGGACGGACCAATACGAGCAGTACTTC
CASSLGFRTDQYEQYF
>TRBJ2-1|many|TRBV9|TRBD1
TGTGCCAGCAGCACCCGACGGACAGGGGGCAATGAGCAGTTCTTC
CASSTRRTGGNEQFF
>TRBJ2-1|-|TRBV9|-
TGTGCCAGCAGCGCCCCGGCGGACGCATACAATGAGCAGTTCTTC
CASSAPADAYNEQFF
>TRBJ2-6|few|TRBV5-1|-
TGCGCCAGCAGCTCATTTAGGGGCTCTGGGGCCAACGTCCTGACTTTC
CASSSFRGSGANVLTF
>TRBJ2-2|many|TRBV11-2|TRBD2
TGTGCCAGCAGCCCCGGGACTAGCGGGGGCCCGAACACCGGGGAGCTGTTTTTT
CASSPGTSGGPNTGELFF
>TRBJ2-7|-|TRBV9|-
TGTGCCAGCAGCGCCACAGAATTGGTAGGGGCAGCCCACGAGCAGTACTTC
CASSATELVGAAHEQYF
>TRBJ2-7|many|TRBV6-1|-
TGTGCCAGCAGTAAACCCAGGTTGGGGGGCCACTACGAGCAGTACTTC
CASSKPRLGGHYEQYF